This TCR beta chain was documented in a study of T cells in Graves' hyperthyroidism and ophthalmopathy. The table lists this clonotype with many counts. What it recognizes is unknown. There are 14 residues in the CDR3. The germline V and J ends were trimmed by 5 bases and 5 bases, with 15 bases remaining between them. CDR1 and CDR2 (germline): SEHNR, FQNEAQ (reference sequence). Authors of the study amplified TCR beta CDR3 regions from RNA transcripts. TCR CDR3 underwent first-round RT-PCR with the HTBI primer set. One entry per CDR3 protein, called by TCRdb with MiXCR from the multiplex PCR reads. The top ten hold roughly 30% of the sample, which has some 180,000 distinct CDR3 sequences, over 15% seen once. Each diagnosis drew on symptoms, thyroxine, TRAb, thyroid ultrasound and orbital computed tomography findings. The study, taken as a whole, reports: Blood samples included most of the expanded thyroid clonotypes exceeding 0.001. In simple terms, a model built on 13 V-J features told ophthalmopathy apart from stable hyperthyroidism.

This rearrangement joins TRBV7-9 to TRBJ2-5; D remains unclear. The sequenced sample was blood. The source is a woman in her forties or fifties with Graves' hyperthyroidism. The CDR3, as DNA: TGTGCCAGCAGCCGTGCTCAGGATCACGAGACCCAGTACTTC. This encodes CASSRAQDHETQYF.